The 22 T cell receptor beta chains below all came from one sample that was sequenced in a study of cytomegalovirus exposure and HLA in healthy donors. The PCR was carried out with 60 Vbeta primers and 13 Jbeta primers. TCRdb's copy holds only in-frame clones and misses some; the assay was immunoSEQ multiplex PCR. The sample contains nearly 110,000 clones, about 74% of which appear only once. The sequencing sample was made of PBMCs. Every receptor here comes from a woman aged 40-49 years in good health and CMV-seropositive.

The rearrangement links TRBV4-1 to TRBJ2-1; 11 nucleotides align to TRBD2. Germline CDR1 and CDR2: MGHRA and YSYEKL. This CDR3 has 15 residues. With V trimmed by 4 bases and J by 9 bases, 8 bases remained unmatched. This CDR3 reads CASSPSSGGRGEQFF. DNA of the CDR3: TGCGCCAGCAGCCCCTCTAGCGGGGGGCGGGGTGAGCAGTTCTTC.

The chain couples TRBV30 to TRBJ2-6; D remains unclear. Trimming shortened V by 4 bases and J by 2 bases, and 9 bases separated the two germline ends. Germline V gives CDR1 GTSNPN, CDR2 SVGIG (reference sequence). The CDR3 consists of 14 residues. CDR3: CAWTAQAGANVLTF. The DNA of the CDR3 is TGTGCCTGGACGGCTCAGGCTGGGGCCAACGTCCTGACTTTC.

This clone was counted a single time. CDR3 nucleotide sequence: TGTGCCAGCAGCTTGAGCGGGGGGGCCGGAGAGACCCAGTACTTC. Its protein is CASSLSGGAGETQYF. This chain links TRBV5-6 with TRBJ2-5; 10 nucleotides agree with TRBD2. The CDR3 has 15 residues. Looked up from germline, CDR1 is SGHDT and CDR2 is YYEEEE. V shed 1 base, J shed 4 bases, and the junction held 4 bases outside the gene matches.

V usage is TRBV30 and J usage is TRBJ1-2; 8 bases align to TRBD1. The J segment lost 7 bases and the V segment lost 0 bases, leaving 7 bases of the junction unmatched. The CDR3 has 14 amino acids. In germline, CDR1 is GTSNPN, CDR2 SVGIG (reference sequence). The DNA for the CDR3 is TGTGCCTGGAGTGTAGCCCCGACAGGGGTTGGCTACACCTTC. This encodes CAWSVAPTGVGYTF.

The chain links TRBV6-1 to TRBJ2-4; no firm D call. CDR3 length: 15 residues. V was trimmed by 0 bases and J by 0 bases, leaving 6 bases between them. In germline, CDR1 is MNHNS, CDR2 SASEGT. The CDR3 nucleotides read TGTGCCAGCAGTGAAGCAGACTTAGCCAAAAACATTCAGTACTTC. It is translated as CASSEADLAKNIQYF.

This clone was recorded only once. The identical CDR3 is also encoded by other nucleotide sequences in the sample. The rearrangement joins TRBV7-3 to TRBJ1-1; D unclear. V lost 5 bases and J 4 bases, leaving 11 bases between the germline ends. Germline V gene sequence: CDR1 SGHTA, CDR2 FQGTGA. The CDR3 length is 13 residues. CDR3 sequence: CASSLQEGTEAFF. The CDR3 nucleotides read TGTGCCAGCAGCCTCCAAGAGGGCACTGAAGCTTTCTTT.

The V call is TRBV14, the J call TRBJ2-7; a weak D match, TRBD2 (6 bases). The germline CDR1 and CDR2 sequences are SGHDN and FVKESK. Deletions cut 1 base from V and 0 bases from J, with 10 bases between. The CDR3 runs 15 residues. The CDR3 reads CASSQVAGTSYEQYF. The CDR3 DNA sequence: TGTGCCAGCAGCCAAGTGGCGGGGACCTCCTACGAGCAGTACTTC.

The gene calls are TRBV27 and TRBJ2-7; D is perhaps TRBD1 (6 bases). The germline CDR1 and CDR2 sequences are MNHEY and SMNVEV (reference sequence). The CDR3 sequence is 13 residues long. The V end lost 5 bases, the J end lost 0 bases, and 8 bases lay between the germline ends. For the CDR3, the DNA is TGTGCCAGCAGTGGGACAACCTCCTACGAGCAGTACTTC. Translation: CASSGTTSYEQYF.

The V gene is TRBV5-1, the J gene TRBJ2-3, with TRBD2 matching 9 bases. Per the germline V gene, CDR1 is SGHRS and CDR2 is YFSETQ. The CDR3 runs to 16 residues. J lost 1 base, V lost 4 bases, and 7 bases had no gene match. CDR3 coding DNA: TGCGCCAGCAGCACAGAGCAGCGGGGGGGCACAGATACGCAGTATTTT. It yields the protein CASSTEQRGGTDTQYF.

V gene TRBV30 combines with J gene TRBJ1-6, with 9 positions matching TRBD1. The V segment lost 2 bases and the J segment 1 base; nucleotides outside the gene matches: 9. Germline V gene sequence: CDR1 GTSNPN, CDR2 SVGIG (reference sequence). This CDR3 region has 18 residues. The CDR3 region is CAWSRPTGGGSYNSPLHF. CDR3 coding DNA: TGTGCCTGGAGTAGACCGACAGGGGGTGGTTCCTATAATTCACCCCTCCACTTT.

V is TRBV27 and J is TRBJ1-5, with 10 bases matching TRBD1. The CDR3 length is 14 residues. Germline lookup yields CDR1 MNHEY and CDR2 SMNVEV (reference sequence). Trimming at V came to 5 bases and at J to 7 bases, leaving 5 bases not matched to a gene. CDR3 residues: CASSRQGASQPQHF. The DNA of the CDR3 is TGTGCCAGCAGTCGACAGGGGGCAAGCCAGCCCCAGCATTTT.

CDR3 DNA sequence: TGTGCCAGCAGCTCAGGGGGTACTAGCACAGATACGCAGTATTTT. Amino acid sequence: CASSSGGTSTDTQYF. The V call is TRBV7-2, the J call TRBJ2-3; 7 nucleotides agree with TRBD1. After removal of 4 bases from V and 0 bases from J, the junction contained 4 bases not matched to a gene. Germline V gene data show CDR1 as SGHTA and CDR2 as FQGNSA. This CDR3 is 15 amino acids long.

This clone was observed a handful of times. The J gene is TRBJ1-1, the V gene TRBV19; D unresolved. The CDR3 extends over 13 amino acids. Per the germline V gene, CDR1 is LNHDA and CDR2 is SQIVND (reference sequence). Trimming removed 5 bases from V and 1 base from J, with 8 bases in between. This chain's CDR3 is CASSSQANTEAFF. The CDR3 nucleotides are TGTGCCAGTAGTTCCCAGGCGAACACTGAAGCTTTCTTT.

This sequence joins TRBV6-1 and TRBJ1-2, with D possibly being TRBD1 (6 bases). Germline lookup yields CDR1 MNHNS and CDR2 SASEGT. V lost 6 bases, J lost 4 bases, and 12 bases lay in between. CDR3 size: 13 residues. Here the CDR3 DNA reads TGTGCCAGCAGATTAGGACAGTTCTATGGCTACACCTTC. It is translated as CASRLGQFYGYTF.

In this sample, this clone turned up once. This rearrangement joins TRBV7-8 to TRBJ1-5; 10 bases map to TRBD1. The germline gives CDR1 SGHVS, CDR2 FQNEAQ. The CDR3 length is 16 residues. With 0 bases clipped from V and 4 bases from J, the junction kept 3 bases outside the gene matches. The CDR3 nucleotides are TGTGCCAGCAGCTTAGCCGGGACAGGGGAGAATCAGCCCCAGCATTTT. Protein product: CASSLAGTGENQPQHF.

The V call is TRBV4-3, the J call TRBJ2-2, with D perhaps TRBD1 (6 bases). The CDR3 runs 17 residues. V was trimmed by 2 bases and J by 6 bases, leaving 19 bases between them. Germline values: CDR1 LGHNA, CDR2 YSLEER. CDR3 loop: CASSQLGAGVVSGELFF. The CDR3 nucleotides read TGCGCCAGCAGCCAACTTGGGGCAGGGGTCGTATCCGGGGAGCTGTTTTTT.

The chain has TRBV7-2 and TRBJ1-2; 9 bases are a match to TRBD1. The J segment lost 4 bases and the V segment lost 4 bases, leaving 7 bases of the junction unmatched. The CDR3 is 15 residues long. Germline-derived CDR1 and CDR2 are SGHTA and FQGNSA. The CDR3 sequence is CASSSGTGRTYGYTF. For the CDR3, the DNA is TGTGCCAGCAGCTCTGGGACAGGGCGGACCTATGGCTACACCTTC.

The chain recombines TRBV20-1 with TRBJ1-2; D remains ambiguous. From germline, CDR1 is DFQATT and CDR2 SNEGSKA (reference sequence). The CDR3 is made up of 11 amino acids. With 3 bases removed from V and 5 bases from J, the gap between germline ends came to 7 bases. CDR3 loop: CSASSSYGYTF. The DNA of the CDR3 is TGCAGTGCTAGCAGTTCTTATGGCTACACCTTC.

The rearrangement uses TRBV6-5 and TRBJ1-3, with no clear D. The V gene lost 0 bases and the J gene lost 0 bases, with 9 bases spanning the gap. The germline V gene has CDR1 MNHEY and CDR2 SVGAGI. This CDR3 is built from 16 residues. In nucleotides, the CDR3 is TGTGCCAGCAGTTACTCGTCCCCCAGCTCTGGAAACACCATATATTTT. Translated, it gives CASSYSSPSSGNTIYF.

The rearrangement links TRBV6-1 to TRBJ2-2, with D maybe TRBD1 (6 bases). Germline CDR1 and CDR2: MNHNS and SASEGT. V was pared by 2 bases and J by 3 bases, with 10 bases between. The CDR3 runs to 15 residues. DNA for the CDR3: TGTGCCAGCAGTGAAACCAGGGGTTACACCGGGGAGCTGTTTTTT. This translates into CASSETRGYTGELFF.

This clone was seen a handful of times. The chain couples TRBV5-4 to TRBJ2-2; possible D gene TRBD1, 6 bases. Trimming took off 0 bases at V and 4 bases at J, with 7 bases between the two ends. Germline CDR1 SGHNT, CDR2 YYREEE (reference sequence). This CDR3 has 14 residues. CDR3 sequence reads: CASSLGDTTGELFF. The CDR3 DNA reads as TGTGCCAGCAGCTTGGGGGACACCACCGGGGAGCTGTTTTTT.

The sample holds a few counts of this clone. The J gene is TRBJ1-5, the V gene TRBV18; D gene uncertain. The CDR3 covers 13 residues. Trimming left V 2 bases short and J 3 bases short, with 5 bases between. In germline, CDR1 is KGHSH, CDR2 LQKENI. The CDR3, as DNA: TGTGCCAGCTCACCAGCAGACAATCAGCCCCAGCATTTT. As protein: CASSPADNQPQHF. The full variable domain, rest sourced from reference TRBV18 and TRBJ1-5, is NAGVMQNPRHLVRRRGQEARLRCSPMKGHSHVYWYRQLPEEGLKFMVYLQKENIIDESGMPKERFSAEFPKEGPSILRIQQVVRGDSAAYFCASSPADNQPQHFGDGTRLSIL.